The 24 T cell receptor beta chains below were found in one sample sequenced in a study of T cells after yellow fever vaccination (dated by TCRdb to the late 2010s). The intended sense of this specimen's treatment or condition label: live attenuated yellow fever vaccine strain. The receptor library was made with 5' RACE. The sequencer was an Illumina HiSeq 2500. TCRdb reanalyzed the raw reads on its own, using fastp at Q25 for trimming and MiXCR for clone calling, and kept in-frame beta chains. Rows with a matching CDR3 protein are joined into one entry that keeps the most common DNA and genes. This sample lists nearly 350,000 distinct CDR3 sequences; 8% to 9.5% were detected once. The ten most abundant clones make up 17% of the sample. The sample was PBMCs, taken about 41 days after the first yellow fever vaccination. The origin of the receptors is a man between 18 and 35 years old who received the YFV17D yellow fever vaccine.

The sample holds a few counts of this clonotype. The V and J genes are TRBV28 and TRBJ1-5; weak D call: TRBD1 (6 bases). The length of the CDR3 is 14 residues. The V end lost 8 bases, the J end lost 6 bases, and 17 bases lay between the germline ends. Germline values: CDR1 MDHEN, CDR2 SYDVKM. The CDR3 bases are TGTGCCAGCGAACAGGGCGGCGAAGCTCAGCCCCAGCATTTT. Residues: CASEQGGEAQPQHF.

The table lists this clonotype with a few counts. V usage is TRBV9 and J usage is TRBJ1-5, with D possibly matching TRBD1 (5 bases). This CDR3 contains 14 residues. V dropped 3 bases and J dropped 8 bases, with 15 bases sitting between them. Germline V gives CDR1 SGDLS, CDR2 YYNGEE. CDR3 sequence reads: CASSGDGTAEPQHF. CDR3 sequence (DNA): TGTGCCAGCAGCGGGGACGGGACGGCGGAGCCCCAGCATTTT.

The rearrangement uses TRBV5-1 and TRBJ2-2, with a possible D match to TRBD2 (5 bases). The V gene lost 0 bases and the J gene lost 4 bases, with 10 bases spanning the gap. This CDR3 has 15 amino acids. Germline CDR1 and CDR2: SGHRS and YFSETQ. CDR3 bases: TGCGCCAGCAGCTTGGTGGCGGGCAGCACCGGGGAGCTGTTTTTT. Translated, it gives CASSLVAGSTGELFF. Drawing the rest from reference TRBV5-1 and TRBJ2-2, the complete variable domain is KAGVTQTPRYLIKTRGQQVTLSCSPISGHRSVSWYQQTPGQGLQFLFEYFSETQRNKGNFPGRFSGRQFSNSRSEMNVSTLELGDSALYLCASSLVAGSTGELFFGEGSRLTVL.

V and J are TRBV6-5 and TRBJ2-1; 7 bases align to TRBD2. Trimming took 0 bases from V and 6 from J; bases not matched to a gene: 5. The CDR3 contains 15 residues. The V gene's germline CDR1 is MNHEY and CDR2 SVGAGI. The CDR3 bases are TGTGCCAGCAGTTACTCCAGCGGGGTCGTCAATGAGCAGTTCTTC. This sequence encodes CASSYSSGVVNEQFF.

This clonotype was counted ten times or more. V is TRBV3-1 and J is TRBJ2-5; D tentatively fits TRBD1 or TRBD2 (5 bases each). The V gene's germline CDR1 is LGHDT and CDR2 YNNKEL (reference sequence). Trimming took off 5 bases at V and 2 bases at J, with 12 bases between the two ends. The CDR3 is 14 amino acids. CDR3 sequence reads: CASSAGTHQETQYF. The CDR3, as DNA: TGTGCCAGCAGCGCCGGGACGCATCAAGAGACCCAGTACTTC.

Only a few counts were recorded for this clonotype. The chain uses TRBV30 and TRBJ2-3; the match to TRBD2 covers 12 bases. The V segment lost 4 bases and the J segment 4 bases; nucleotides outside the gene matches: 6. The CDR3 has 15 residues. Germline values: CDR1 GTSNPN, CDR2 SVGIG (reference sequence). The CDR3 is CAWTLTSGGADTQYF. The CDR3 DNA sequence: TGTGCCTGGACCTTGACTAGCGGGGGTGCAGATACGCAGTATTTT.

The chain employs TRBV3-1 and TRBJ1-1, with D tentatively TRBD1 (6 bases). Germline-derived CDR1 and CDR2 are LGHDT and YNNKEL (reference sequence). Trimming took off 5 bases at V and 5 bases at J, with 27 bases between the two ends. The CDR3 is made up of 18 amino acids. This CDR3 reads CASSSTGWRNGRHTEAFF. The DNA for the CDR3 is TGTGCCAGCAGCTCTACAGGGTGGAGAAATGGGAGACATACTGAAGCTTTCTTT.

The chain combines TRBV3-1 with TRBJ2-7; a weak D match, TRBD1 (5 bases). Trimming shortened V by 0 bases and J by 6 bases, and 12 bases separated the two germline ends. There are 14 residues in the CDR3. Germline CDR1 is LGHDT and CDR2 is YNNKEL (reference sequence). This CDR3 is CASSQDAGKGEQYF. In DNA, the CDR3 is TGTGCCAGCAGCCAAGACGCAGGGAAAGGCGAGCAGTACTTC.

This clonotype was picked up many times. The rearrangement joins TRBV5-6 to TRBJ2-5; D is uncertain. The CDR3 length is 14 residues. The V gene lost 0 bases and the J gene lost 4 bases, with 10 bases spanning the gap. Germline CDR1 and CDR2: SGHDT and YYEEEE. This chain's CDR3 is CASSLGAARETQYF. Written as DNA, the CDR3 is TGTGCCAGCAGCTTGGGGGCAGCGAGAGAGACCCAGTACTTC.

The rearrangement uses TRBV9 and TRBJ2-5; D is uncertain. The CDR3 runs to 12 residues. V lost 0 bases, J lost 5 bases, and 5 bases lay in between. The germline CDR1 and CDR2 sequences are SGDLS and YYNGEE. This chain's CDR3 is CASSVGWETQYF. The CDR3 DNA reads as TGTGCCAGCAGCGTAGGTTGGGAGACCCAGTACTTC.

The CDR3: CASSFGPSRAQYF. The CDR3 DNA reads TGTGCCAGCAGCTTCGGGCCCTCGAGGGCGCAGTATTTT. J is TRBJ2-3 and V is TRBV7-9; possibly TRBD2 for D (5 bases). V gave up 3 bases and J gave up 10 bases, with 14 bases separating them. Germline V lookup: CDR1 SEHNR, CDR2 FQNEAQ (reference sequence). This CDR3 is built from 13 residues.

This clonotype was recorded many times. This chain connects TRBV7-9 to TRBJ2-2; no definite D call. Germline CDR1 SEHNR, CDR2 FQNEAQ (reference sequence). Between the trimmed V and J ends, which lost 3 bases and 3 bases, there was a span of 8 bases. This CDR3 region has 14 residues. The CDR3 sequence is CASSLASYTGELFF. The CDR3 DNA sequence: TGTGCCAGCAGCTTGGCGTCCTACACCGGGGAGCTGTTTTTT.

The table lists this clonotype with many counts. The chain links TRBV27 to TRBJ2-3; D is ambiguous. The germline V gene has CDR1 MNHEY and CDR2 SMNVEV (reference sequence). Trimming took off 5 bases at V and 6 bases at J, with 12 bases between the two ends. This CDR3 has 13 residues. The DNA for the CDR3 is TGTGCCAGCAGTCCCGCTAACTCCGATACGCAGTATTTT. This encodes CASSPANSDTQYF.

In this sample, this clonotype turned up a few times. CDR3 in amino acids: CASSPPPDGVETQYF. The CDR3 nucleotides are TGTGCCAGCAGCCCTCCCCCCGACGGAGTAGAGACCCAGTACTTC. The chain has TRBV5-5 and TRBJ2-5; no clear D gene. The CDR3 has 15 amino acids. Deletions cut 4 bases from V and 4 bases from J, with 17 bases between. Germline values: CDR1 SGHKS, CDR2 YYEKEE (reference sequence).

This clonotype has just a few counts. This chain uses TRBV4-1 with TRBJ2-7; D gene unclear. From germline, CDR1 is MGHRA and CDR2 YSYEKL. CDR3 length: 16 amino acids. Trimming took off 3 bases at V and 1 base at J, with 16 bases between the two ends. The CDR3 DNA is TGCGCCAGCAGCCAGCTCTCGGGCCCTGATTCCTACGAGCAGTACTTC. Translating gives CASSQLSGPDSYEQYF.

The chain joins TRBV15 to TRBJ1-2; D not resolved. Germline CDR1 and CDR2: LNHNV and YYDKDF (reference sequence). V dropped 0 bases and J dropped 5 bases, with 13 bases sitting between them. This CDR3 is built from 15 residues. The CDR3 here is CATSREQGLRYGYTF. DNA of the CDR3: TGTGCCACCAGCAGAGAACAAGGGCTACGTTATGGCTACACCTTC.

This clonotype was detected only a few times. The V and J genes are TRBV11-2 and TRBJ2-2; D is ambiguous. The V end was cut by 8 bases, the J end by 2 bases, with 18 bases between. Germline lookup yields CDR1 SGHAT and CDR2 FQNNGV. The CDR3 spans 16 residues. CDR3 in DNA: TGTGCCAGCGGGTGGGCGGACGACGGAAACACCGGGGAGCTGTTTTTT. Translating it yields CASGWADDGNTGELFF.

This clonotype was detected a few times. J is TRBJ2-3 and V is TRBV5-1; 9 bases match TRBD2. V lost 2 bases to trimming and J lost 5 bases; unmatched junction nucleotides: 12. CDR1 is SGHRS, CDR2 YFSETQ, per germline. The CDR3 is 17 residues long. The CDR3 here is CASSLRLADHPKDTQYF. The CDR3 bases are TGCGCCAGCAGCTTACGACTAGCGGATCACCCTAAAGATACGCAGTATTTT.

This clonotype turned up a few times. The chain has TRBV5-4 and TRBJ2-7, with D unresolved. Germline CDR1 and CDR2: SGHNT and YYREEE (reference sequence). Deletions cut 4 bases from V and 1 base from J, with 15 bases between. The CDR3 loop spans 15 amino acids. CDR3 residues: CASSPDPDGSYEQYV. In DNA form, the CDR3 reads TGTGCCAGCAGCCCCGACCCGGACGGGTCCTACGAGCAGTACGTC.

At least ten counts were recorded for this clonotype. The CDR3 DNA reads TGTGCCAGCGGGGGGCCTCAGCCCCAGCATTTT. Encoded protein: CASGGPQPQHF. The J gene is TRBJ1-5, the V gene TRBV12-3 or TRBV12-4; possibly TRBD1 for D (6 bases). The CDR3 covers 11 residues. The germline V and J ends were trimmed by 8 bases and 6 bases, with 8 bases remaining between them.

This clonotype was observed many times. V gene TRBV10-3 combines with J gene TRBJ2-1, with TRBD2 matching over 15 bases. V was clipped by 10 bases and J by 14 bases; unmatched bases: 6. Germline-derived CDR1 and CDR2 are ENHRY and SYGVKD. This CDR3 has 12 amino acids. CDR3 bases: TGTGCCACCGGACTAGCGGGGGGGCTGGAGTTCTTC. Its translation: CATGLAGGLEFF.

This clonotype was detected a few times. This chain links TRBV3-1 with TRBJ1-2, with 7 nucleotides matching TRBD1. The germline V gene has CDR1 LGHDT and CDR2 YNNKEL (reference sequence). V lost 3 bases to trimming and J lost 8 bases; unmatched junction nucleotides: 12. The CDR3 length is 15 residues. The DNA for the CDR3 is TGTGCCAGCAGCCATGAGACAGGGTTGAGGCGAGGCTACACCTTC. Amino acids: CASSHETGLRRGYTF.

This clonotype turned up a few times. CDR3 in DNA: TGTGCCAGCAGCGTAGACCCCACACGGGCGAACACTGAAGCTTTCTTT. Translated: CASSVDPTRANTEAFF. This chain uses TRBV9 with TRBJ1-1; D gene ambiguous. V was cut by 0 bases and J by 1 base, with 13 bases left in between. CDR1 and CDR2 from the germline V gene are SGDLS and YYNGEE. The CDR3 runs to 16 residues.

This clonotype was seen repeatedly, ten times or more. The CDR3 coding sequence is TGCAGTGCTAGAAAAGACAGGACCTATGGCTACACCTTC. It translates to CSARKDRTYGYTF. The rearrangement uses TRBV20-1 and TRBJ1-2, with D tentatively TRBD1 (6 bases). The CDR3 length is 13 residues. Between the trimmed V and J ends, which lost 2 bases and 4 bases, there was a span of 11 bases. Germline CDR1 is DFQATT and CDR2 is SNEGSKA (reference sequence).